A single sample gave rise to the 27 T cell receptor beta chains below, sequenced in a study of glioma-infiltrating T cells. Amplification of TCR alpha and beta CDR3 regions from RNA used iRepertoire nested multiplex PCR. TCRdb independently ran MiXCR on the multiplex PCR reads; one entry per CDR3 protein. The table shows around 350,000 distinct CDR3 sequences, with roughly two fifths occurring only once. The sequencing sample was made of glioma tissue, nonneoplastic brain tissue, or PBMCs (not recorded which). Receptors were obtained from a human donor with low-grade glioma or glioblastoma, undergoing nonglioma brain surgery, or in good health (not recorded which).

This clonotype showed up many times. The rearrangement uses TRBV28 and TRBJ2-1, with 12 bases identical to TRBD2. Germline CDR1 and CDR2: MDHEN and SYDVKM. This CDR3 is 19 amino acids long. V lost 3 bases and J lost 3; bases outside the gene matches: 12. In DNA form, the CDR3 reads TGTGCCAGCAGTTTTGGGTTATGGTCTAGCGGGAGGGACTACAATGAGCAGTTCTTC. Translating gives CASSFGLWSSGRDYNEQFF.

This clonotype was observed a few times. CDR3 loop: CASSQEGWDTQYF. For the CDR3, the DNA is TGTGCCAGCAGCCAAGAAGGCTGGGATACGCAGTATTTT. The chain links TRBV14 to TRBJ2-3, with D uncertain. Trimming stripped 0 bases from V and 6 bases from J, with 7 bases between. Germline CDR1 and CDR2: SGHDN and FVKESK. This CDR3 region has 13 residues.

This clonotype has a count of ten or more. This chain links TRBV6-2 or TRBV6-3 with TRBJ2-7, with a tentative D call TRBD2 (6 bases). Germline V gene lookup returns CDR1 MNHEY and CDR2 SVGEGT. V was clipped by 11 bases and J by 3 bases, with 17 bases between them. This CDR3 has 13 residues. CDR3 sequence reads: CAARRGALYEQYF. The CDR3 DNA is TGTGCCGCAAGGAGGGGTGCCCTCTACGAGCAGTACTTC.

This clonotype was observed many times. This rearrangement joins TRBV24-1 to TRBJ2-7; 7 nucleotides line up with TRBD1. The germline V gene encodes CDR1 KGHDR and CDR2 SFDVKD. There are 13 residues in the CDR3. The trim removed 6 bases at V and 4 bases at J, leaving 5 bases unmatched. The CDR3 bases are TGTGCCACCAGTCGGACAGGTCTGTACGAGCAGTACTTC. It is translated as CATSRTGLYEQYF.

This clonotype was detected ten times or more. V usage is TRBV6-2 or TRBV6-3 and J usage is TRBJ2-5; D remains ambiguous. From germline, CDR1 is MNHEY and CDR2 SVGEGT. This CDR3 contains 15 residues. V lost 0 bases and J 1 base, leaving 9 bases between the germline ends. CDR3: CASSYSVQTQETQYF. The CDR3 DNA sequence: TGTGCCAGCAGTTACTCGGTCCAGACCCAAGAGACCCAGTACTTC.

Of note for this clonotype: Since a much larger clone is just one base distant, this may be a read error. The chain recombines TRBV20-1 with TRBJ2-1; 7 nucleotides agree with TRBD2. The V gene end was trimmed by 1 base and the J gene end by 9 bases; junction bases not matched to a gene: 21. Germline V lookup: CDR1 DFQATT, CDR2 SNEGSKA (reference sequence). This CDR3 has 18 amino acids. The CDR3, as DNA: TGCAGTGCTAGAGGGTTTACTAGCGAGGAGCCAGGGTTCGGTGAGCAGTTCTTC. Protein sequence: CSARGFTSEEPGFGEQFF.

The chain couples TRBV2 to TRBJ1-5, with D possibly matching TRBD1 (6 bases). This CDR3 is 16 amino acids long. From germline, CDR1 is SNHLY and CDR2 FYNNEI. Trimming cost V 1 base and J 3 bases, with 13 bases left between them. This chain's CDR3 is CASSEVAGEANQPQHF. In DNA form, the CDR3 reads TGTGCCAGCAGTGAAGTGGCAGGGGAGGCCAATCAGCCCCAGCATTTT.

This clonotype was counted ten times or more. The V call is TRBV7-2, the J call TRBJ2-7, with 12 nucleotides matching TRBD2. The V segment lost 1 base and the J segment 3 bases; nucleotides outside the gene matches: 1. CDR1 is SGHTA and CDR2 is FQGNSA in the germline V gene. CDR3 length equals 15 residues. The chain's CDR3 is CASSLGGLAGYEQYF. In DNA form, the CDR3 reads TGTGCCAGCAGCTTAGGGGGACTAGCGGGCTACGAGCAGTACTTC.

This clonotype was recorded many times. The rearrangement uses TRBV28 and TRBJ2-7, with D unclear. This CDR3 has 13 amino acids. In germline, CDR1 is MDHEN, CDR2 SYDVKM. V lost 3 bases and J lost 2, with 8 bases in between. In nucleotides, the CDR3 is TGTGCCAGCAGTTTTGTCCGTCCCTACGAGCAGTACTTC. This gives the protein CASSFVRPYEQYF. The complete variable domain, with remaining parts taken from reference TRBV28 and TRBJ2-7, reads DVKVTQSSRYLVKRTGEKVFLECVQDMDHENMFWYRQDPGLGLRLIYFSYDVKMKEKGDIPEGYSVSREKKERFSLILESASTNQTSMYLCASSFVRPYEQYFGPGTRLTVT.

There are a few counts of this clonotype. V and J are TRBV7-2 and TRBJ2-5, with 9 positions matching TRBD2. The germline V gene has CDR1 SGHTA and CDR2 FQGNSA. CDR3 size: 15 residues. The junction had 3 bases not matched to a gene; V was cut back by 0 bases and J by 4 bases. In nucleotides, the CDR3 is TGTGCCAGCAGCTTAGCCCTAGCGGGGCTAGAGACCCAGTACTTC. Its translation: CASSLALAGLETQYF.

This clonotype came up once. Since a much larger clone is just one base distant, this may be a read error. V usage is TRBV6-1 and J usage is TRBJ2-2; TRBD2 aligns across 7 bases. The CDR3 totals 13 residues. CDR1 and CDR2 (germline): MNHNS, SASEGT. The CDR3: CASRSGNTGGLFF. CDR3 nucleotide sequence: TGTGCCAGCAGAAGCGGGAACACCGGGGGGCTGTTTTTT.

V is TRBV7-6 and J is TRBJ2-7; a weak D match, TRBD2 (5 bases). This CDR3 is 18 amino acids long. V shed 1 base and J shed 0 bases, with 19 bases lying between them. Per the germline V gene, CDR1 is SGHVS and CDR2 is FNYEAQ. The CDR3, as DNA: TGTGCCAGCAGCTTAGGGGGTCCCCCGGGATCCCTCTCCTACGAGCAGTACTTC. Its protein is CASSLGGPPGSLSYEQYF.

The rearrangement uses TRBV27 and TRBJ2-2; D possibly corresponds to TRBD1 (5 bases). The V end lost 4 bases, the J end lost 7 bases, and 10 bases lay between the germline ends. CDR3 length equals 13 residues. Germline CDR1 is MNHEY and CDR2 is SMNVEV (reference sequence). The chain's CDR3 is CASSSRAGGELFF. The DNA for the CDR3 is TGTGCCAGCAGTTCCAGGGCAGGCGGGGAGCTGTTTTTT.

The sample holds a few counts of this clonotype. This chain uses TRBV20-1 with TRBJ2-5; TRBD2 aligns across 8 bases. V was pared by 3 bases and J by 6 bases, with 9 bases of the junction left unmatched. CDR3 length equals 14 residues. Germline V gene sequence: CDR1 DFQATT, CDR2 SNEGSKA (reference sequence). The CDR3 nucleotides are TGCAGTGCTAGTATCCCCGGGAGGGAGAAGACCCAGTACTTC. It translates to CSASIPGREKTQYF.

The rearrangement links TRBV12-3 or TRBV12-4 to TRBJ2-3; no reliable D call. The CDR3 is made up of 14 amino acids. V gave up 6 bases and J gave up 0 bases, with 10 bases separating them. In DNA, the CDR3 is TGTGCCAGCAGAAAAGACGGTAGCACAGATACGCAGTATTTT. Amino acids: CASRKDGSTDTQYF.

This chain's CDR3 is CASSLGFSTAYNEQFF. In nucleotides, the CDR3 is TGTGCCAGCAGCTTAGGGTTCTCTACCGCCTACAATGAGCAGTTCTTC. The chain links TRBV7-2 to TRBJ2-1, with unresolved D. The CDR3 sequence is 16 residues long. Trimming removed 1 base from V and 2 bases from J, with 12 bases in between. Germline V CDR1 and CDR2: SGHTA, FQGNSA.

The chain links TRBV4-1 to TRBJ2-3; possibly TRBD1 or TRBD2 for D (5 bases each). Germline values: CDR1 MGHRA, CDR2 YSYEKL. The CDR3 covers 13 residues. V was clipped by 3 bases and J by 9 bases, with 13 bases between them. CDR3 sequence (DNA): TGCGCCAGCAGCCACAGAATCAGGGAGACGCAGTATTTT. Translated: CASSHRIRETQYF.

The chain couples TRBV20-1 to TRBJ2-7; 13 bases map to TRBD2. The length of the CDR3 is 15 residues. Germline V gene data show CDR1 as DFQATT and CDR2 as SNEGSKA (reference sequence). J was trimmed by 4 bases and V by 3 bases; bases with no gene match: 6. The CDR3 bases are TGCAGTGCTAGCGGACTAGCGGGAGCGGTGTACGAGCAGTACTTC. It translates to CSASGLAGAVYEQYF.

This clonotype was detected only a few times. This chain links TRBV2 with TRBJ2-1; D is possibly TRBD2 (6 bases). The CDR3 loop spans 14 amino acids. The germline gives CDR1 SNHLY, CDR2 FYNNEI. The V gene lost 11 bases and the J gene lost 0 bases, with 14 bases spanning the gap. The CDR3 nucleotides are TGTGCCGGCAAGGCGGGGCCCTCCTACAATGAGCAGTTCTTC. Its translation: CAGKAGPSYNEQFF.

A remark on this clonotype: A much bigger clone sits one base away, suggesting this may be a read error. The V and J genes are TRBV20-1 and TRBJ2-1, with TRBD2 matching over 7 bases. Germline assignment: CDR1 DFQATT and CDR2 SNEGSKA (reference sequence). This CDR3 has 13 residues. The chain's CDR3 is CSPQRDNYNEQFF. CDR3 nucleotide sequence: TGCAGCCCTCAGCGGGATAACTACAATGAGCAGTTCTTC.

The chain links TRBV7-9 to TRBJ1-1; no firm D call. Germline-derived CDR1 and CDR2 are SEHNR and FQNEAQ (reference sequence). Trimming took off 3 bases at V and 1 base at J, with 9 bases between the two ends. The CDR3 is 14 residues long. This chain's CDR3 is CASSFGEGNTEAFF. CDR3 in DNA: TGTGCCAGCAGCTTCGGAGAGGGGAACACTGAAGCTTTCTTT.

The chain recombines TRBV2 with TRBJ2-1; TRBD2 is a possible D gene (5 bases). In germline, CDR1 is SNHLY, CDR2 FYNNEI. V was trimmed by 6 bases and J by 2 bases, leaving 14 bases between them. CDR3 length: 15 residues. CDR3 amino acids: CASSLTHGAYNEQFF. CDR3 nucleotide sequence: TGTGCCAGCAGCCTAACCCACGGGGCCTACAATGAGCAGTTCTTC.

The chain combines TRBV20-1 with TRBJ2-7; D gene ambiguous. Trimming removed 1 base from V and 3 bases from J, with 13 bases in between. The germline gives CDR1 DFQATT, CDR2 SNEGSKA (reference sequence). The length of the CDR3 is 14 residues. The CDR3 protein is CSARGLAPGYEQYF. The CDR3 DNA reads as TGCAGTGCTAGAGGGTTGGCCCCGGGCTACGAGCAGTACTTC.

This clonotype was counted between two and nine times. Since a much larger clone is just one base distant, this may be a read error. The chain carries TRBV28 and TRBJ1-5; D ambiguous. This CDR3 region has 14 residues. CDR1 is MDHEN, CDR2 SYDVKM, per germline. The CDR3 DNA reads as TGTGCCAGCAGTTTCCAGAATAGCAATCAGACCCAGCATTTT. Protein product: CASSFQNSNQTQHF.

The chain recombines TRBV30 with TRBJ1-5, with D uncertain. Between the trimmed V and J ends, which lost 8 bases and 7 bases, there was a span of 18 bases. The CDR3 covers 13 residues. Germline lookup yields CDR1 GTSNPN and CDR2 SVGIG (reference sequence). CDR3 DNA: TGTGCCGGGTCTGGAGAGGTGGGACAGCCCCAGCATTTT. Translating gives CAGSGEVGQPQHF.

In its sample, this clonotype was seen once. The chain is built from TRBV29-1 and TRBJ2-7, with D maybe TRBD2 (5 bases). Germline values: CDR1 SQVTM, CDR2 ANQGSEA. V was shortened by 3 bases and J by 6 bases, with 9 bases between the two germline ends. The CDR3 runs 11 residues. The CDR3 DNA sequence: TGCAGCGTTGATCGGGGATCCGAGCAGTACTTC. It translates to CSVDRGSEQYF.

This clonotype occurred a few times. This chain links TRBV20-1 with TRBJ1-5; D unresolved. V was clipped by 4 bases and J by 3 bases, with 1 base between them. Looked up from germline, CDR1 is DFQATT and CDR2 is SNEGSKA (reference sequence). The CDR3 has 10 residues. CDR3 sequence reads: CSANNQPQHF. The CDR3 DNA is TGCAGTGCTAACAATCAGCCCCAGCATTTT.